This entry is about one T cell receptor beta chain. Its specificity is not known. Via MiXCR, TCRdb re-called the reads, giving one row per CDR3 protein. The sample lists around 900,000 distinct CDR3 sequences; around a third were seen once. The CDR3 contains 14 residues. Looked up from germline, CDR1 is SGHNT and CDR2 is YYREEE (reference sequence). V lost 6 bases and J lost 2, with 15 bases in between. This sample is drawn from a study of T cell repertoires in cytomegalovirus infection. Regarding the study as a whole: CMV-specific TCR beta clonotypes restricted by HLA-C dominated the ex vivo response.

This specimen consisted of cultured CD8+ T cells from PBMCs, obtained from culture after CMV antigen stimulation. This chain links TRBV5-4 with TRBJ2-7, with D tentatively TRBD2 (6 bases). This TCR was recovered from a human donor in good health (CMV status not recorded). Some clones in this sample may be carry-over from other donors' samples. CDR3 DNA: TGTGCCAGCACCTCGGAGGGAGCCCCCTACGAGCAGTACGTC. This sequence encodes CASTSEGAPYEQYV.